The 21 T cell receptor beta chains in this list originate from one sample, sequenced in a study of response to subunit inactivated influenza vaccine. One entry per CDR3 protein, called by TCRdb with MiXCR from the RT-PCR reads. The sample holds 500,000 to 600,000 distinct CDR3 sequences, around 10% seen once. The same data also went into a second study, on T cells expressing NK-cell markers. That paper notes: Production of TCR beta cDNA relied on 5'RACE template switching with UMIs.

This sample comprised PBMCs from blood, obtained on the day of vaccination. These receptors were collected from a man aged 50 to 60 who received an inactivated influenza vaccine.

This clonotype appeared a few times. J is TRBJ2-7 and V is TRBV5-1; D is possibly TRBD1 (6 bases). V lost 4 bases and J lost 0, with 20 bases in between. The CDR3 consists of 17 residues. Germline loops: CDR1 SGHRS, CDR2 YFSETQ. Here the CDR3 reads CASSPKGVENLSYEQYF. As DNA, the CDR3 is TGCGCCAGCAGCCCGAAGGGGGTAGAAAATCTCTCCTACGAGCAGTACTTC. Filled out from reference TRBV5-1 and TRBJ2-7, the complete variable domain reads KAGVTQTPRYLIKTRGQQVTLSCSPISGHRSVSWYQQTPGQGLQFLFEYFSETQRNKGNFPGRFSGRQFSNSRSEMNVSTLELGDSALYLCASSPKGVENLSYEQYFGPGTRLTVT.

V is TRBV3-1 and J is TRBJ2-7; no reliable D call. CDR1 LGHDT and CDR2 YNNKEL come from the germline V gene (reference sequence). This CDR3 comprises 14 residues. V dropped 4 bases and J dropped 0 bases, with 10 bases sitting between them. CDR3 DNA sequence: TGTGCCAGCAGCCGGTACAGAAGCTCCTACGAGCAGTACTTC. This codes for CASSRYRSSYEQYF.

This clonotype was observed many times. The rearrangement joins TRBV3-1 to TRBJ1-2, with D tentatively TRBD1 (5 bases). Germline CDR1 reads LGHDT; CDR2 reads YNNKEL (reference sequence). This CDR3 has 14 amino acids. V shed 6 bases and J shed 4 bases, with 15 bases lying between them. CDR3 bases: TGTGCCAGCAGGGCGGGACCGATGATCTATGGCTACACCTTC. Protein sequence: CASRAGPMIYGYTF.

CDR3 nucleotides: TGTGCCAGCAGACTACTAGTAACGGATGAGCAGTTCTTC. Translation: CASRLLVTDEQFF. This chain uses TRBV7-8 with TRBJ2-1; D possibly corresponds to TRBD2 (5 bases). The germline CDR1 and CDR2 sequences are SGHVS and FQNEAQ. The CDR3 has 13 amino acids. V lost 6 bases, J lost 8 bases, and 14 bases lay in between.

At least ten counts were recorded for this clonotype. This chain uses TRBV5-1 with TRBJ1-5; D is uncertain. Germline V lookup: CDR1 SGHRS, CDR2 YFSETQ. V lost 0 bases to trimming and J lost 6 bases, with 7 bases between them. CDR3 length: 13 amino acids. This CDR3 reads CASSLGDTQPQHF. CDR3 nucleotides: TGCGCCAGCAGCTTGGGGGATACTCAGCCCCAGCATTTT. Together with reference TRBV5-1 and TRBJ1-5, the CDR3 gives the full variable domain: KAGVTQTPRYLIKTRGQQVTLSCSPISGHRSVSWYQQTPGQGLQFLFEYFSETQRNKGNFPGRFSGRQFSNSRSEMNVSTLELGDSALYLCASSLGDTQPQHFGDGTRLSIL.

The chain has TRBV20-1 and TRBJ2-2, with D unclear. This CDR3 is 15 amino acids long. The germline V gene encodes CDR1 DFQATT and CDR2 SNEGSKA (reference sequence). Trimming cost V 3 bases and J 1 base, with 12 bases left between them. The CDR3 loop reads CSASPGARNTGELFF. CDR3 in DNA: TGCAGTGCTAGTCCCGGCGCAAGGAACACCGGGGAGCTGTTTTTT.

The sample holds many counts of this clonotype. The rearrangement joins TRBV20-1 to TRBJ2-7, with D tentatively TRBD2 (5 bases). The CDR3 sequence is 13 residues long. V was shortened by 2 bases and J by 3 bases, with 11 bases between the two germline ends. Germline lookup yields CDR1 DFQATT and CDR2 SNEGSKA (reference sequence). CDR3 nucleotide sequence: TGCAGTGCTAGATTCCTCGGGGTCTACGAGCAGTACTTC. Its protein is CSARFLGVYEQYF.

This clonotype was observed at least ten times. The chain uses TRBV7-2 and TRBJ2-1; 10 bases line up with TRBD2. Germline CDR1 is SGHTA and CDR2 is FQGNSA. CDR3 length equals 16 residues. Unmatched junction bases numbered 9, after V lost 1 base and J lost 9 bases. CDR3 amino acids: CASSLGGLAVGSEQFF. CDR3 DNA sequence: TGTGCCAGCAGCTTAGGAGGACTAGCGGTGGGGAGTGAGCAGTTCTTC.

This chain connects TRBV6-1 to TRBJ2-1; D is possibly TRBD2 (6 bases). Germline CDR1 and CDR2: MNHNS and SASEGT. Between the trimmed V and J ends, which lost 5 bases and 0 bases, there was a span of 14 bases. This CDR3 spans 16 amino acids. The CDR3 here is CASSQAFSGSYNEQFF. CDR3 DNA sequence: TGTGCCAGCAGTCAGGCTTTTAGCGGCTCCTACAATGAGCAGTTCTTC.

This clonotype has a count of ten or more. The chain couples TRBV5-1 to TRBJ1-6; the match to TRBD1 covers 8 bases. This CDR3 comprises 16 residues. Unmatched junction bases numbered 3, after V lost 0 bases and J lost 4 bases. Per germline, CDR1 SGHRS and CDR2 YFSETQ. CDR3 coding DNA: TGCGCCAGCAGCTTGGAGGGACAGGTTTATAATTCACCCCTCCACTTT. It encodes CASSLEGQVYNSPLHF.

This clonotype was found a few times. The V call is TRBV4-1, the J call TRBJ2-2, with D possibly being TRBD1 (6 bases). Per the germline V gene, CDR1 is MGHRA and CDR2 is YSYEKL. V was pared by 8 bases and J by 4 bases, with 17 bases between. The CDR3 consists of 15 residues. CDR3 amino acids: CASHTQPRGTGELFF. DNA of the CDR3: TGCGCCAGCCACACTCAGCCCAGGGGCACCGGGGAGCTGTTTTTT.

The chain joins TRBV20-1 to TRBJ2-3; TRBD2 matches 7 bases. The V gene end was trimmed by 2 bases and the J gene end by 3 bases; junction bases not matched to a gene: 14. The CDR3 totals 17 residues. Germline CDR1 and CDR2: DFQATT and SNEGSKA (reference sequence). CDR3 sequence: CSARPPLGGVGTDTQYF. CDR3 nucleotides: TGCAGTGCTAGACCCCCCCTGGGAGGGGTTGGGACAGATACGCAGTATTTT.

This clonotype was detected only a few times. DNA for the CDR3: TGTGCCAGCAGCTTAGGAGCGGGGCCAAGAGCCTACGAGCAGTACTTC. It translates to CASSLGAGPRAYEQYF. The gene calls are TRBV7-2 and TRBJ2-7; 7 bases are a match to TRBD2. Germline V gene data show CDR1 as SGHTA and CDR2 as FQGNSA. The CDR3 loop spans 16 amino acids. The ends lost 1 base at V and 2 bases at J; junction bases unmatched: 8.

This clonotype was picked up a small number of times. The chain employs TRBV20-1 and TRBJ2-1; D is perhaps TRBD2 (6 bases). V was pared by 3 bases and J by 4 bases, with 19 bases between. This CDR3 contains 16 residues. Germline CDR1 and CDR2: DFQATT and SNEGSKA (reference sequence). CDR3 coding DNA: TGCAGTGCTAGGGGACTCCGCACCGAAATTTACAATGAGCAGTTCTTC. Translation: CSARGLRTEIYNEQFF.

This clonotype was detected only once. V is TRBV29-1 and J is TRBJ2-1, with D tentatively TRBD2 (7 bases). Germline CDR1 is SQVTM and CDR2 is ANQGSEA. This CDR3 spans 12 amino acids. The ends were cut back, 5 bases at V and 9 bases at J, with 14 bases in the middle. CDR3 bases: TGCAGCGTTCCAAGGGGGGGCGTTGAGCAGTTCTTC. Its protein is CSVPRGGVEQFF.

Only a few counts were recorded for this clonotype. This chain uses TRBV20-1 with TRBJ1-4; D is ambiguous. The germline V gene has CDR1 DFQATT and CDR2 SNEGSKA (reference sequence). The V and J ends lost 0 bases and 7 bases respectively, with 15 bases between them. This CDR3 contains 15 residues. The CDR3 loop is CSARDQRVPGEKLFF. The DNA for the CDR3 is TGCAGTGCTAGAGATCAAAGAGTTCCGGGTGAAAAACTGTTTTTT.

The chain carries TRBV20-1 and TRBJ2-1; D might be TRBD2 (6 bases). V lost 7 bases and J 6 bases, leaving 19 bases between the germline ends. There are 14 residues in the CDR3. Germline V gene sequence: CDR1 DFQATT, CDR2 SNEGSKA (reference sequence). The CDR3 here is CSGKGLRGVNEQFF. CDR3 nucleotide sequence: TGCAGTGGTAAGGGACTCCGGGGTGTCAATGAGCAGTTCTTC.

A few counts support this clonotype. The V call is TRBV19, the J call TRBJ2-1, with D hard to call. The V gene lost 3 bases and the J gene lost 2 bases, with 5 bases spanning the gap. CDR3 length: 13 residues. Germline loops: CDR1 LNHDA, CDR2 SQIVND (reference sequence). The CDR3 sequence: CASSIGAYNEQFF. In DNA, the CDR3 is TGTGCCAGTAGTATTGGGGCCTACAATGAGCAGTTCTTC.

Many counts were recorded for this clonotype. The rearrangement uses TRBV7-9 and TRBJ2-7; D perhaps matches TRBD1 (6 bases). With 2 bases removed from V and 3 bases from J, the gap between germline ends came to 17 bases. This CDR3 is 16 amino acids long. The germline V gene encodes CDR1 SEHNR and CDR2 FQNEAQ (reference sequence). In nucleotides, the CDR3 is TGTGCCAGCAGCTTATTTGTTTTGGGGGCGAACTACGAGCAGTACTTC. Amino acid sequence: CASSLFVLGANYEQYF.

J is TRBJ1-1 and V is TRBV29-1; 8 positions match TRBD1. This CDR3 spans 12 amino acids. With 7 bases clipped from V and 3 bases from J, the junction kept 4 bases outside the gene matches. The germline CDR1 and CDR2 sequences are SQVTM and ANQGSEA. The DNA of the CDR3 is TGCAGCGGCGACAGGGGTTACACTGAAGCTTTCTTT. This translates into CSGDRGYTEAFF. Based on the CDR3 plus reference TRBV29-1 and TRBJ1-1, the full variable domain is SAVISQKPSRDICQRGTSLTIQCQVDSQVTMMFWYRQQPGQSLTLIATANQGSEATYESGFVIDKFPISRPNLTFSTLTVSNMSPEDSSIYLCSGDRGYTEAFFGQGTRLTVV.

The genes are TRBV6-2 or TRBV6-3 and TRBJ2-1; 12 positions agree with TRBD2. V shed 2 bases and J 6 bases; nucleotides not matched to a gene: 14. The germline V gene encodes CDR1 MNHEY and CDR2 SVGEGT. The CDR3 spans 19 residues. This chain's CDR3 is CASSYPPWASGRAFNEQFF. The CDR3 DNA is TGTGCCAGCAGTTACCCGCCCTGGGCTAGCGGGAGGGCCTTCAATGAGCAGTTCTTC.